This T cell receptor (beta chain) derives from a study of T cell repertoires in cytomegalovirus infection. Across the whole study: Shared public TCR beta signatures pointed to both CMV infection and a matching HLA type.

Overall study results and limits: It was HLA-C-restricted CMV-specific TCR beta clonotypes that dominated the response ex vivo.

TCRdb re-called the reads with MiXCR, one entry per CDR3 protein. Of a few hundred thousand distinct CDR3 sequences in the sample, 40% to 50% were seen once. In its sample, this clonotype was seen once. As yet, its antigen is unknown. A much larger clone sits a single nucleotide away, making a read error possible. The specimen comprised cultured PBMCs, sampled from culture after CMV antigen stimulation. This receptor was obtained from a human donor in good health (CMV status not recorded). Some clones in this sample may be carry-over from other donors' samples.

CDR3: CASSMGLEETQYF. Here the CDR3 DNA reads TGTGCCAGCAGCATGGGACTAGAAGAGACCCAGTACTTC. V and J are TRBV7-8 and TRBJ2-5; 8 bases are shared with TRBD2. Germline V lookup: CDR1 SGHVS, CDR2 FQNEAQ. The CDR3 consists of 13 residues. Unmatched junction bases numbered 2, after V lost 5 bases and J lost 3 bases.